This T cell receptor (beta chain) was captured by sequencing in a study of beta chain features in type 1 diabetes. Study-level results: The study found moderately but significantly shorter TCRB CDR3s in all four CD4+ subsets of Type 1 diabetes patients.

Reverse transcription of all isolated RNA meant that expressed TCRB transcripts were sequenced. Sequencing was performed with immunoSEQ multiplex PCR; in TCRdb, only in-frame clones are kept and a portion is missing. This table holds around 710,000 clones, around 12% found once. About this clone itself: Its antigen is still unknown.

The receptor was isolated from a young man with type 1 diabetes. The source material was naive CD4+ T cells from blood.

CDR3 in DNA: TGTGCCAGCAGTTACAGGGCAGAGACCCAGTACTTC. Translating gives CASSYRAETQYF. The V gene is TRBV2, the J gene TRBJ2-5; D is possibly TRBD1 (6 bases). The germline V gene has CDR1 SNHLY and CDR2 FYNNEI. The CDR3 length is 12 residues. With 5 bases removed from V and 4 bases from J, the gap between germline ends came to 8 bases.